Shown below are 27 T cell receptor beta chains from a single sample sequenced in a study of OX40 agonist ivuxolimab in advanced cancers. Libraries were prepared by immunoSEQ multiplex PCR; TCRdb keeps only in-frame clonotypes and omits some of them. Of 55,000 to 75,000 clones detected, around four fifths appear once; the ten largest clones hold 11%. Specimen: CD4+ or CD8+ T cells sorted from blood, collected in a trial of the OX40 agonist ivuxolimab. All receptors derive from an adult with an advanced solid tumor such as melanoma, head and neck, liver or kidney cancer.

The V and J genes are TRBV9 and TRBJ2-1; 8 nucleotides match TRBD1. Trimming took 6 bases from V and 1 from J; bases not matched to a gene: 6. CDR3 size: 15 residues. CDR1 is SGDLS and CDR2 is YYNGEE in the germline V gene. CDR3 sequence reads: CASTRTGRSYNEQFF. For the CDR3, the DNA is TGTGCCAGCACCAGGACAGGGCGTTCCTACAATGAGCAGTTCTTC. The whole variable domain, filled in from reference TRBV9 and TRBJ2-1, reads DSGVTQTPKHLITATGQRVTLRCSPRSGDLSVYWYQQSLDQGLQFLIQYYNGEERAKGNILERFSAQQFPDLHSELNLSSLELGDSALYFCASTRTGRSYNEQFFGPGTRLTVL.

The chain couples TRBV18 to TRBJ2-7; 8 positions match TRBD1. The CDR3 is 15 amino acids. The germline CDR1 and CDR2 sequences are KGHSH and LQKENI. V dropped 4 bases and J dropped 4; count of bases not matched to a gene: 9. CDR3 loop: CASSQSGTGRYEQYV. In DNA, the CDR3 is TGTGCCAGCTCACAATCCGGGACAGGTAGATACGAGCAGTACGTC.

The chain is built from TRBV19 and TRBJ2-4, with D perhaps given as TRBD1 or TRBD2 (5 bases each). V lost 5 bases and J lost 3, with 11 bases in between. The germline CDR1 and CDR2 sequences are LNHDA and SQIVND (reference sequence). CDR3 length: 14 residues. CDR3 sequence (DNA): TGTGCCAGTAGTCTGGGGGACGTCAAAAACATTCAGTACTTC. Translation gives CASSLGDVKNIQYF.

The gene calls are TRBV7-9 and TRBJ2-7; D may be TRBD1 or TRBD2 (5 bases each). The CDR3 has 14 amino acids. V lost 5 bases and J lost 3, with 14 bases in between. The V gene's germline CDR1 is SEHNR and CDR2 FQNEAQ (reference sequence). CDR3 amino acids: CASSLGVYGYEQYF. For the CDR3, the DNA is TGTGCCAGCAGCCTGGGGGTCTACGGCTACGAGCAGTACTTC.

The gene calls are TRBV6-5 and TRBJ2-1; D is perhaps TRBD1 (6 bases). The germline V and J ends were trimmed by 5 bases and 8 bases, with 19 bases remaining between them. Germline CDR1 MNHEY, CDR2 SVGAGI. CDR3 length: 15 amino acids. CDR3 sequence: CASSRGLGQPDEQFF. The CDR3 nucleotides read TGTGCCAGCAGTCGGGGCCTCGGACAGCCCGATGAGCAGTTCTTC.

V is TRBV19 and J is TRBJ2-7, with 8 bases lining up with TRBD2. The ends lost 1 base at V and 6 bases at J; junction bases unmatched: 5. Per germline, CDR1 LNHDA and CDR2 SQIVND (reference sequence). The CDR3 length is 14 residues. CDR3 DNA sequence: TGTGCCAGTAGTATAGGAACCACTAGCGGCGAGCAGTACTTC. Translated, it gives CASSIGTTSGEQYF.

The rearrangement uses TRBV6-1 and TRBJ2-7; D possibly corresponds to TRBD1 (6 bases). V was cut by 2 bases and J by 1 base, with 12 bases left in between. Germline CDR1 and CDR2: MNHNS and SASEGT. This CDR3 spans 15 amino acids. The CDR3 DNA reads as TGTGCCAGCAGTGAAATCAGGGGTACTTCCTACGAGCAGTACTTC. This translates into CASSEIRGTSYEQYF.

V and J are TRBV19 and TRBJ2-7, with a weak D call TRBD2 (6 bases). V lost 5 bases to trimming and J lost 2 bases, with 16 bases between them. The length of the CDR3 is 15 residues. Germline CDR1 and CDR2: LNHDA and SQIVND (reference sequence). The CDR3 region has the DNA TGTGCCAGTAGTTACCGACTAGTGGAGGCCTACGAGCAGTACTTC. It yields the protein CASSYRLVEAYEQYF. Complete variable domain (other parts from reference TRBV19 and TRBJ2-7): DGGITQSPKYLFRKEGQNVTLSCEQNLNHDAMYWYRQDPGQGLRLIYYSQIVNDFQKGDIAEGYSVSREKKESFPLTVTSAQKNPTAFYLCASSYRLVEAYEQYFGPGTRLTVT.

The rearrangement joins TRBV19 to TRBJ1-2, with D unclear. V lost 3 bases and J lost 4, with 9 bases in between. Germline CDR1 is LNHDA and CDR2 is SQIVND (reference sequence). The length of the CDR3 is 13 residues. CDR3 region: CASSIGTAYGYTF. In nucleotides, the CDR3 is TGTGCCAGTAGTATCGGAACAGCCTATGGCTACACCTTC. The full variable domain, with the rest looked up from reference TRBV19 and TRBJ1-2, is DGGITQSPKYLFRKEGQNVTLSCEQNLNHDAMYWYRQDPGQGLRLIYYSQIVNDFQKGDIAEGYSVSREKKESFPLTVTSAQKNPTAFYLCASSIGTAYGYTFGSGTRLTVV.

This clone came up a few times. The rearrangement links TRBV7-6 to TRBJ1-2, with D perhaps TRBD1 (5 bases). Germline-derived CDR1 and CDR2 are SGHVS and FNYEAQ. Trimming removed 5 bases from V and 6 bases from J, with 22 bases in between. The length of the CDR3 is 16 residues. The DNA of the CDR3 is TGTGCCAGCAGCCCCAACACTCGGGGGGTTTATGATGGCTACACCTTC. Protein sequence: CASSPNTRGVYDGYTF. Together with reference TRBV7-6 and TRBJ1-2, the CDR3 gives the full variable domain: GAGVSQSPRYKVTKRGQDVALRCDPISGHVSLYWYRQALGQGPEFLTYFNYEAQQDKSGLPNDRFSAERPEGSISTLTIQRTEQRDSAMYRCASSPNTRGVYDGYTFGSGTRLTVV.

This sequence joins TRBV5-4 and TRBJ2-3; 9 bases line up with TRBD2. The CDR3 is 15 residues long. Per germline, CDR1 SGHNT and CDR2 YYREEE (reference sequence). V was clipped by 4 bases and J by 0 bases; unmatched bases: 3. CDR3 in DNA: TGTGCCAGCAGCGATAGCGGGAGAAGCACAGATACGCAGTATTTT. This sequence encodes CASSDSGRSTDTQYF.

This chain uses TRBV5-1 with TRBJ1-2; maybe TRBD1 (5 bases). Trimming stripped 3 bases from V and 1 base from J, with 13 bases between. Germline values: CDR1 SGHRS, CDR2 YFSETQ. The CDR3 length is 15 residues. This CDR3 is CASSSTGTDNYGYTF. The CDR3 region has the DNA TGCGCCAGCAGCTCTACCGGGACGGATAACTATGGCTACACCTTC.

This clone appeared once. Other DNA sequences in the same sample also yield this CDR3. The genes are TRBV15 and TRBJ2-5; D is unclear. Trimming cost V 1 base and J 4 bases, with 7 bases left between them. Looked up from germline, CDR1 is LNHNV and CDR2 is YYDKDF (reference sequence). This CDR3 is 13 amino acids long. CDR3 bases: TGTGCCACCAGCAGAGCCTACCTAGAGACCCAGTACTTC. It translates to CATSRAYLETQYF.

This clone was counted only a few times. The chain couples TRBV5-1 to TRBJ2-5; 9 nucleotides line up with TRBD1. CDR3 length: 16 residues. With V trimmed by 4 bases and J by 5 bases, 12 bases remained unmatched. CDR1 is SGHRS, CDR2 YFSETQ, per germline. The CDR3, as DNA: TGCGCCAGCAGCCGCCGTCCGACAGGGGGGGGTGAGACCCAGTACTTC. This sequence encodes CASSRRPTGGGETQYF.

This chain joins TRBV19 and TRBJ2-5; TRBD1 is a possible D gene (5 bases). Germline CDR1 reads LNHDA; CDR2 reads SQIVND (reference sequence). The CDR3 extends over 13 amino acids. Trimming shortened V by 5 bases and J by 4 bases, and 11 bases separated the two germline ends. The CDR3 sequence is CASSGSRGETQYF. In nucleotides, the CDR3 is TGTGCCAGTAGTGGATCTAGGGGAGAGACCCAGTACTTC.

The chain employs TRBV5-1 and TRBJ2-3, with unresolved D. Deletions cut 4 bases from V and 2 bases from J, with 14 bases between. The germline V gene encodes CDR1 SGHRS and CDR2 YFSETQ. The CDR3 spans 15 residues. CDR3 in amino acids: CASSPDARVTDTQYF. In DNA form, the CDR3 reads TGCGCCAGCAGCCCCGATGCTAGAGTCACAGATACGCAGTATTTT.

This clone occurred a few times. V and J are TRBV29-1 and TRBJ2-3, with D perhaps matching TRBD2 (6 bases). Germline V gene data show CDR1 as SQVTM and CDR2 as ANQGSEA. V was cut by 5 bases and J by 3 bases, with 9 bases left in between. The CDR3 consists of 12 residues. In DNA form, the CDR3 reads TGCAGCGTTCGGGAGCAGACAGATACGCAGTATTTT. It specifies CSVREQTDTQYF.

The J gene is TRBJ2-1, the V gene TRBV7-3; either TRBD1 or TRBD2 may supply D (5 bases each). The CDR3 has 15 residues. The V and J ends lost 4 bases and 5 bases respectively, with 15 bases between them. CDR1 and CDR2 (germline): SGHTA, FQGTGA. The CDR3 reads CASSYTGTYHNEQFF. CDR3 bases: TGTGCCAGCAGCTATACCGGGACCTATCACAATGAGCAGTTCTTC.

The chain combines TRBV11-3 with TRBJ2-7; 7 bases fit TRBD1. The germline CDR1 and CDR2 sequences are SGHNT and YENEEA. This CDR3 has 16 amino acids. The trim removed 3 bases at V and 3 bases at J, leaving 11 bases unmatched. CDR3 region: CASSLEPGGDGYEQYF. DNA of the CDR3: TGTGCCAGCAGCTTGGAACCAGGGGGTGATGGCTACGAGCAGTACTTC.

The J gene is TRBJ1-1, the V gene TRBV5-4; unclear D gene. The CDR3 loop spans 13 amino acids. Trimming took 0 bases from V and 2 from J, leaving 5 bases between them. CDR1 and CDR2 from the germline V gene are SGHNT and YYREEE (reference sequence). CDR3 sequence reads: CASSLDLNTEAFF. The DNA of the CDR3 is TGTGCCAGCAGCTTGGACCTAAACACTGAAGCTTTCTTT.

This chain uses TRBV9 with TRBJ2-7; a possible D gene is TRBD2 (8 bases). From germline, CDR1 is SGDLS and CDR2 YYNGEE. The length of the CDR3 is 18 residues. Trimming cost V 0 bases and J 3 bases, with 22 bases left between them. DNA for the CDR3: TGTGCCAGCAGCGTAGCGGACAGGCCGGGACTAGGGCTCTACGAGCAGTACTTC. Amino acid sequence: CASSVADRPGLGLYEQYF. The full variable domain, with the rest looked up from reference TRBV9 and TRBJ2-7, is DSGVTQTPKHLITATGQRVTLRCSPRSGDLSVYWYQQSLDQGLQFLIQYYNGEERAKGNILERFSAQQFPDLHSELNLSSLELGDSALYFCASSVADRPGLGLYEQYFGPGTRLTVT.

The V call is TRBV7-9, the J call TRBJ2-1, with TRBD1 as a possible D gene (6 bases). Between the trimmed V and J ends, which lost 4 bases and 7 bases, there was a span of 14 bases. Germline-derived CDR1 and CDR2 are SEHNR and FQNEAQ (reference sequence). This CDR3 region has 14 residues. In DNA, the CDR3 is TGTGCCAGCAGCTCGATACAGGGTCAGAATGAGCAGTTCTTC. As protein: CASSSIQGQNEQFF.

This chain links TRBV5-5 with TRBJ1-5; D might be TRBD1 (5 bases). The V and J ends lost 4 bases and 3 bases respectively, with 8 bases between them. Germline CDR1 SGHKS, CDR2 YYEKEE (reference sequence). The CDR3 has 13 amino acids. CDR3 residues: CASSGTDNQPQHF. The CDR3 nucleotides read TGTGCCAGCAGCGGGACCGACAATCAGCCCCAGCATTTT.

V usage is TRBV18 and J usage is TRBJ2-3; 8 bases align to TRBD1. J was trimmed by 3 bases and V by 3 bases; bases with no gene match: 14. The CDR3 runs 18 residues. CDR1 and CDR2 (germline): KGHSH, LQKENI. Here the CDR3 DNA reads TGTGCCAGCTCACCCGCATCGACCCTGGACAGGGTAACAGATACGCAGTATTTT. Translated: CASSPASTLDRVTDTQYF.

This sequence joins TRBV25-1 and TRBJ1-4; 9 bases line up with TRBD1. From germline, CDR1 is MGHDK and CDR2 SYGVNS. Losses at the gene ends were 6 bases for V and 3 bases for J; bases not matched to a gene: 2. CDR3 size: 14 residues. The CDR3 region has the DNA TGTGCCAGCAGACAGGGGGCACCTAATGAAAAACTGTTTTTT. It yields the protein CASRQGAPNEKLFF.

The chain combines TRBV5-4 with TRBJ1-5, with TRBD1 identical over 9 bases. Germline CDR1 and CDR2: SGHNT and YYREEE (reference sequence). V was clipped by 0 bases and J by 4 bases; unmatched bases: 2. This CDR3 has 15 residues. The CDR3 sequence: CASSLDGTGNQPQHF. The CDR3 DNA follows: TGTGCCAGCAGCTTGGATGGGACAGGGAATCAGCCCCAGCATTTT. The variable domain in full, with the rest retrieved from reference TRBV5-4 and TRBJ1-5, is ETGVTQSPTHLIKTRGQQVTLRCSSQSGHNTVSWYQQALGQGPQFIFQYYREEENGRGNFPPRFSGLQFPNYSSELNVNALELDDSALYLCASSLDGTGNQPQHFGDGTRLSIL.

This clone was observed once. This chain uses TRBV27 with TRBJ2-5; the D gene is possibly TRBD2 (5 bases). This CDR3 is built from 15 residues. Germline CDR1 reads MNHEY; CDR2 reads SMNVEV (reference sequence). V dropped 3 bases and J dropped 5 bases, with 16 bases sitting between them. DNA for the CDR3: TGTGCCAGCAGTTTGAACGGGGTGGATGGCGAGACCCAGTACTTC. As protein: CASSLNGVDGETQYF.